This T cell receptor (beta chain) came from a study of long-term antiretroviral therapy in people with HIV. An immunoSEQ assay, version v3.0, was performed at survey level. About 35,000-50,000 T-cell genomes per sample were the sequencing target. Clones were sequenced by immunoSEQ multiplex PCR, and TCRdb holds only the in-frame ones, with some missing. The data hold 20,000 to 30,000 clones, with 75% to 90% observed a single time. Sequencing was performed on unsorted PBMCs, taken 2.3 years after starting antiretroviral therapy. This receptor was identified in a man aged 35 to 55 with HIV.

The CDR3 sequence: CASSQVDWGQGWDQPQHF. The CDR3, as DNA: TGCGCCAGCAGCCAGGTGGATTGGGGGCAGGGTTGGGATCAGCCCCAGCATTTT. The rearrangement links TRBV4-1 to TRBJ1-5; TRBD1 is a possible D gene (6 bases). CDR3 length: 18 residues. The V end lost 3 bases, the J end lost 5 bases, and 23 bases lay between the germline ends. Germline V gene lookup returns CDR1 MGHRA and CDR2 YSYEKL.